This passage covers 25 T cell receptor beta chains from one sample sequenced in a study of blood T cell repertoires in COVID-19. Only in-frame clones appear in the TCRdb table, and some are missing; sequencing was by immunoSEQ multiplex PCR. The sample yields approximately 140,000 clones, 75% to 90% seen once. The sequencing input was peripheral blood. The source is a man aged 18 to 30 with COVID-19, enrolled during active disease.

This rearrangement joins TRBV10-3 to TRBJ1-1; TRBD1 is a possible D gene (5 bases). Deletions cut 2 bases from V and 6 bases from J, with 10 bases between. Germline CDR1 ENHRY, CDR2 SYGVKD. The CDR3 covers 13 residues. The CDR3 loop is CAISEATAAEAFF. As DNA, the CDR3 is TGTGCCATCAGTGAGGCGACAGCTGCTGAAGCTTTCTTT.

The V and J genes are TRBV28 and TRBJ1-1; TRBD1 matches 8 bases. The V and J ends lost 6 bases and 1 base, in that order; junction bases with no gene match: 10. The CDR3 runs to 16 residues. The germline V gene encodes CDR1 MDHEN and CDR2 SYDVKM. This CDR3 reads CASRRPGGAGNTEAFF. CDR3 DNA sequence: TGTGCCAGCAGGCGGCCAGGGGGCGCAGGGAACACTGAAGCTTTCTTT.

This clone was recorded a few times. The rearrangement links TRBV6-5 to TRBJ2-5, with 7 bases identical to TRBD2. The germline CDR1 and CDR2 sequences are MNHEY and SVGAGI. The CDR3 runs 16 residues. J lost 2 bases, V lost 4 bases, and 10 bases had no gene match. The CDR3: CASSFIPGLKQETQYF. CDR3 nucleotides: TGTGCCAGCAGTTTCATCCCGGGACTAAAACAAGAGACCCAGTACTTC.

The chain has TRBV27 and TRBJ2-1, with 11 bases that match TRBD2. After removal of 2 bases from V and 15 bases from J, the junction contained 6 bases not matched to a gene. This CDR3 has 13 amino acids. Germline CDR1 reads MNHEY; CDR2 reads SMNVEV (reference sequence). Written as DNA, the CDR3 is TGTGCCAGCAGTTTACTACTAGCGGGAGTTAGGTTCTTC. This codes for CASSLLLAGVRFF.

This clone was detected only once. This chain joins TRBV9 and TRBJ2-7, with 9 bases matching TRBD2. Germline V gene lookup returns CDR1 SGDLS and CDR2 YYNGEE. V shed 0 bases, J shed 3 bases, and the junction held 7 bases outside the gene matches. The CDR3 spans 16 residues. Here the CDR3 reads CASSVVPAGGLYEQYF. The CDR3 DNA sequence: TGTGCCAGCAGCGTAGTCCCAGCGGGAGGACTCTACGAGCAGTACTTC.

Remarks on this clone: The germline gene is not matched at one end of the junction; a read error may be the cause. The CDR3: CASSFHGSTNEKLLF. The DNA of the CDR3 is TGTGCCAGCAGTTTTCATGGATCAACTAATGAAAAACTGCTTTTT. V and J are TRBV27 and TRBJ1-4; unclear D gene. In germline, CDR1 is MNHEY, CDR2 SMNVEV (reference sequence). The CDR3 consists of 15 residues.

The rearrangement links TRBV19 to TRBJ1-5; 8 bases agree with TRBD1. V shed 2 bases and J 1 base; nucleotides not matched to a gene: 1. CDR1 LNHDA and CDR2 SQIVND come from the germline V gene (reference sequence). CDR3 length equals 15 residues. The CDR3, as DNA: TGTGCCAGTAGTATAACAGGGGGAAGCAATCAGCCCCAGCATTTT. As protein: CASSITGGSNQPQHF.

This sequence joins TRBV6-2 or TRBV6-3 and TRBJ2-1, with unresolved D. CDR1 and CDR2 (germline): MNHEY, SVGEGT. This CDR3 region has 15 residues. The V and J ends lost 4 bases and 3 bases respectively, with 13 bases between them. The CDR3 loop reads CASSFQRVIYNEQFF. DNA for the CDR3: TGTGCCAGCAGTTTTCAACGGGTCATCTACAATGAGCAGTTCTTC.

This sequence joins TRBV7-9 and TRBJ2-4, with TRBD2 matching over 7 bases. The CDR3 covers 16 residues. Trimming took 5 bases from V and 0 from J; bases not matched to a gene: 7. Germline values: CDR1 SEHNR, CDR2 FQNEAQ (reference sequence). CDR3 coding DNA: TGTGCCAGCAGCGCCGGGGGGACCTTAGCCAAAAACATTCAGTACTTC. Its translation is CASSAGGTLAKNIQYF.

This sequence joins TRBV14 and TRBJ2-7, with TRBD2 identical over 7 bases. CDR3 length: 15 residues. CDR1 is SGHDN and CDR2 is FVKESK in the germline V gene. The V segment lost 1 base and the J segment 3 bases; nucleotides outside the gene matches: 6. The DNA of the CDR3 is TGTGCCAGCAGCCAAGGGGAGGGCTACATCTACGAGCAGTACTTC. The encoded protein is CASSQGEGYIYEQYF.

This clone occurred many times. This rearrangement joins TRBV5-1 to TRBJ1-2; D possibly corresponds to TRBD1 (5 bases). V shed 4 bases and J shed 4 bases, with 14 bases lying between them. The CDR3 extends over 14 amino acids. Per the germline V gene, CDR1 is SGHRS and CDR2 is YFSETQ. CDR3 bases: TGCGCCAGCAGCCCGGAGATAGGGGCCTATGGCTACACCTTC. It encodes CASSPEIGAYGYTF.

The chain recombines TRBV11-2 with TRBJ2-1; 14 bases are shared with TRBD2. V gave up 5 bases and J gave up 7 bases; unmatched junction bases: 7. This CDR3 is built from 16 residues. CDR1 is SGHAT, CDR2 FQNNGV, per germline. Here the CDR3 reads CASSPSRLAGGNEQFF. In DNA form, the CDR3 reads TGTGCCAGCAGCCCATCTCGACTAGCGGGAGGGAATGAGCAGTTCTTC.

This chain connects TRBV25-1 to TRBJ1-1; 7 bases are shared with TRBD1. Germline lookup yields CDR1 MGHDK and CDR2 SYGVNS. Germline trimming cut 6 bases from V and 1 base from J; bases unmatched to any gene: 5. There are 14 residues in the CDR3. CDR3 nucleotide sequence: TGTGCCAGCAGGGTACAGGGGAAGAACACTGAAGCTTTCTTT. Translated: CASRVQGKNTEAFF.

The sample holds a few counts of this clone. The genes are TRBV28 and TRBJ1-5; 8 bases fit TRBD1. Germline trimming cut 6 bases from V and 5 bases from J; bases unmatched to any gene: 9. From germline, CDR1 is MDHEN and CDR2 SYDVKM. CDR3 length: 15 amino acids. The CDR3 DNA reads as TGTGCCAGCAGCCAGGACAGGGTGCTGTATCAGCCCCAGCATTTT. Translating gives CASSQDRVLYQPQHF. Together with reference TRBV28 and TRBJ1-5, the CDR3 gives the full variable domain: DVKVTQSSRYLVKRTGEKVFLECVQDMDHENMFWYRQDPGLGLRLIYFSYDVKMKEKGDIPEGYSVSREKKERFSLILESASTNQTSMYLCASSQDRVLYQPQHFGDGTRLSIL.

This clone was detected many times. The rearrangement uses TRBV5-4 and TRBJ2-7; 7 bases line up with TRBD1. CDR3 length: 15 residues. Per the germline V gene, CDR1 is SGHNT and CDR2 is YYREEE (reference sequence). V shed 4 bases and J 0 bases; nucleotides not matched to a gene: 7. The CDR3 DNA is TGTGCCAGCAGCCGTGGGACAGCGCACTCCTACGAGCAGTACTTC. The encoded protein is CASSRGTAHSYEQYF.

The chain has TRBV13 and TRBJ2-5; the match to TRBD1 covers 9 bases. V dropped 5 bases and J dropped 1; count of bases not matched to a gene: 5. The germline V gene encodes CDR1 PRHDT and CDR2 FYEKMQ (reference sequence). The CDR3 has 15 amino acids. The CDR3 region has the DNA TGTGCCAGCAGCCGACAGGGGGTGGCCCAAGAGACCCAGTACTTC. Encoded protein: CASSRQGVAQETQYF.

The chain has TRBV5-4 and TRBJ2-5, with 7 bases matching TRBD1. This CDR3 contains 14 residues. The ends lost 2 bases at V and 5 bases at J; junction bases unmatched: 6. Germline V gives CDR1 SGHNT, CDR2 YYREEE (reference sequence). The DNA for the CDR3 is TGTGCCAGCAGCTTAATCACAGGGGAGGAGACCCAGTACTTC. Its translation: CASSLITGEETQYF.

This chain links TRBV27 with TRBJ2-2; D possibly corresponds to TRBD1 (6 bases). The V end was cut by 5 bases, the J end by 0 bases, with 13 bases between. Germline loops: CDR1 MNHEY, CDR2 SMNVEV (reference sequence). The CDR3 covers 16 residues. CDR3 coding DNA: TGTGCCAGCAGTCCTCTGACAGGCCCGAACACCGGGGAGCTGTTTTTT. Protein: CASSPLTGPNTGELFF.

The V and J genes are TRBV11-2 and TRBJ2-2; D might be TRBD2 (6 bases). V lost 5 bases and J lost 6, with 28 bases in between. The CDR3 consists of 19 residues. Germline values: CDR1 SGHAT, CDR2 FQNNGV. Written as DNA, the CDR3 is TGTGCCAGCAGCCTCCGACCGGGGACTCCCCCAGGGTTGGCCGGGGAGCTGTTTTTT. Translated, it gives CASSLRPGTPPGLAGELFF.

This clone appeared once. The V gene is TRBV3-1 (or the pseudogene TRBV3-2), the J gene TRBJ2-4; D not resolved. CDR3 length equals 12 residues. The germline gives CDR1 LGHDT, CDR2 YNNKEL (reference sequence). Trimming cost V 1 base and J 6 bases, with 4 bases left between them. The CDR3 nucleotides are TGTGCCAGCAGCCAAGGGGCAAACATTCAGTACTTC. It encodes CASSQGANIQYF.

CDR3 bases: TGCGCCAGCAGCCAGTTAGCGGGAGGGCCTAGAGAGCAGTACTTC. Translation gives CASSQLAGGPREQYF. The genes are TRBV4-1 and TRBJ2-7, with 11 bases fitting TRBD2. This CDR3 contains 15 residues. V shed 3 bases and J 7 bases; nucleotides not matched to a gene: 8. Per germline, CDR1 MGHRA and CDR2 YSYEKL.

This sequence joins TRBV7-8 and TRBJ2-4; 8 bases agree with TRBD2. The CDR3 has 17 amino acids. With 5 bases clipped from V and 11 bases from J, the junction kept 20 bases outside the gene matches. The V gene's germline CDR1 is SGHVS and CDR2 FQNEAQ. CDR3 sequence reads: CASSLSAGTSARGVQYF. The CDR3, as DNA: TGTGCCAGCAGCCTCAGCGCCGGGACTAGTGCCCGGGGCGTTCAGTACTTC.

The J gene is TRBJ2-3, the V gene TRBV2, with 8 bases that match TRBD1. This CDR3 has 14 amino acids. V was pared by 7 bases and J by 1 base, with 4 bases of the junction left unmatched. Germline CDR1 reads SNHLY; CDR2 reads FYNNEI. As DNA, the CDR3 is TGTGCCAGCACGGGACAGGTGGGCACAGATACGCAGTATTTT. Protein sequence: CASTGQVGTDTQYF.

This clone appeared a few times. An end of the junction differs from the germline gene, which may be a read error. V and J are TRBV3-1 (or the pseudogene TRBV3-2) and TRBJ1-4; the D is unclear. This CDR3 contains 14 residues. Germline CDR1 reads LGHDT; CDR2 reads YNNKEL (reference sequence). The CDR3 loop reads CASSQDAGNEKLLF. The CDR3 DNA is TGTGCCAGCAGCCAAGATGCGGGTAATGAAAAACTGCTTTTT.

V and J are TRBV21-1 and TRBJ2-2; TRBD2 was called by the table and not checked on the DNA. TRBV21-1 is a listed pseudogene. This CDR3 is 13 amino acids long. The CDR3: CAPGGADTGELFF. CDR3 nucleotides: TGTGCCCCTGGGGGGGCCGACACCGGGGAGCTGTTTTTT.